The present entry profiles one T cell receptor (beta chain) with its context. In the authors' methods: The assay estimated nucleated cells by amplifying reference gene primers. Produced via immunoSEQ multiplex PCR; TCRdb's table is partial and in-frame only. The V and J calls and clone size were taken over from that table, and D and trimming were inferred from the DNA. The sample gives about 64,000 clones, 65% to 90% of which show up once; approximately 1.2% is in the top ten. The sample belongs to a study of blood T cell repertoires in COVID-19. Study background: Donors in the United States, Italy and Spain gave samples during acute or convalescent COVID-19. PBMCs, B-cell-depleted T cells, or T cells provided the cDNA or gDNA that made up the material.

CDR1 and CDR2 from the germline V gene are GTSNPN and SVGIG (reference sequence). The length of the CDR3 is 15 residues. V was cut by 3 bases and J by 0 bases, with 14 bases left in between. The V call is TRBV30, the J call TRBJ1-1; D not certain. This sequence originates from a man aged 35 to 55 with acute or convalescent COVID-19. The sample consisted of peripheral blood. As DNA, the CDR3 is TGTGCCTGGAGGAGGAGTAAGATCTTGAACACTGAAGCTTTCTTT. Residues: CAWRRSKILNTEAFF.